The sequence of this T cell receptor (beta chain) was determined in a study of T cell changes during pregnancy in multiple sclerosis. The V gene's germline CDR1 is KGHSH and CDR2 LQKENI. This CDR3 is built from 14 residues. The V and J ends lost 4 bases and 4 bases respectively, with 11 bases between them. Method: immunoSEQ multiplex PCR; TCRdb's copy keeps in-frame clones and lacks some. The repertoire holds about 74,000 clones, with roughly 89% as singletons. This sequence originates from a female donor in good health, enrolled as a control in a pregnancy study. This rearrangement joins TRBV18 to TRBJ2-1; TRBD1 might be the D (6 bases). Sequencing was performed on peripheral blood, taken after pregnancy. CDR3 in DNA: TGTGCCAGCTCACGTGCCGGGACATACAATGAGCAGTTCTTC. This gives the protein CASSRAGTYNEQFF.